This TCR beta chain was identified during a study of read filtering for tumor transcriptome and immune sequencing (dated by TCRdb to the early 2020s). Regarding the study in general: The cohort had around 16 male and approximately 13 female patients with a mean age of around 70 years, ranging from roughly 40 to 90. Under revised international staging, roughly 8 patients fell into R-ISS I, more than 15 into R-ISS II and 6 or 7 into R-ISS III. One of the main goals was to work out a read-filtering strategy for immune repertoire data, in particular whether clonotypes backed by only a single read should be removed. Whole-transcriptome libraries were prepared with the TruSeq RNA Access Library Prep Kit after DNase treatment. TCR repertoires obtained by targeted immune repertoire sequencing and by bulk whole-transcriptome sequencing performed on the same bone marrow samples were compared. TCR-region mapped reads per sample ranged from about 4 to 10.27 million with IR-seq versus only 85 to 1273 with RNA-seq.

This clonotype was seen ten or more times. The target of this receptor is not known. The sample holds no much larger clone one base away, and base qualities are not on file. Starting from around 400 ng RNA, TCR libraries were constructed with the Immunoverse kit using molecular barcoded adaptors that cover the alpha/delta and beta/gamma chains. TCR library preparation was performed with the same RNA that was used for transcriptome sequencing. An Illumina HiSeq 4000 with 2 x 150 cycles was used to sequence the TCR libraries. On the authors' methods: TCR reads were aligned to human V, D, J and C references and assembled into CDR3 clonotypes with MiXCR, including quality filtering and error correction. The tcR package in R was used for analysis of clonotype counts and gene usage diversity. For inspection of raw mapping reads, RNA-seq reads were mapped by STAR aligner version 2.5.3a onto GRCh37 of the human genome. IR-seq fastq files were randomly downsampled with Seqtk 1.3 to test the effect of sequencing depth on detected clonotypes. Through fastp at Q25 and MiXCR, TCRdb rebuilt clones from the public reads, retaining in-frame beta chains. Entries that share a CDR3 protein sequence are merged under the most common genes and DNA. None of the V and J calls come from the authors' own analysis; TCRdb made them. For this sample there are over 90,000 distinct CDR3 sequences; about a fifth appear just once. Together, the top ten hold over 10% of the sample.

Summary of the overall study and its limitations: In IR-seq, single-read clonotypes were approximately 82% of clonotypes but approximately 4% of total reads; in RNA-seq they were roughly 72% of clonotypes and approximately 40% of reads. Clonotypes were captured by IR-seq at much higher depth and more reliably than by RNA-seq, and smaller IR-seq throughput was sufficient for identification of most shared clonotypes. The correlation between IR-seq and RNA-seq shared clonotype proportions was increased by removal of single-read clonotypes. The sorted CD138-negative fraction was composed of a mixed bone marrow immune population rather than of purified T cells.

Each patient had bone marrow sampled at the time of active disease. Ficoll-Hypaque density gradient centrifugation was used to isolate the bone marrow mononuclear cells. Myeloma plasma cells were removed and CD138-negative cells were collected by negative selection after labeling with CD138 magnetic microbeads on a MACS separator. Purity of the isolated cells was checked by flow cytometry on an Attune NxT using CD138 antibodies. TRIzol reagent was used to extract total RNA, and a NanoDrop spectrophotometer was used to quantify the extracted RNA. Paired RNA-seq and IR-seq were performed on the CD138-negative bone marrow sample of each patient. The CDR1 and CDR2 encoded by the germline V gene are SNHLY and FYNNEI. V lost 6 bases and J lost 6 bases; the stretch between them is 18 bases long. The CDR3, from cysteine to phenylalanine, totals 15 residues. This entry keeps only the CDR3 DNA: 45 bases, framed from base 1.

In this chain, TRBV2 is recombined with TRBJ2-1; TRBD2 is possibly the D segment (5 matching bases). The source material was a population of CD138-negative cells sorted from bone marrow. The sample's cell subset or site label is to be understood as: bone marrow mononuclear cells depleted of CD138+ plasma/myeloma cells by negative magnetic selection. This sequence originates from a donor at least 40 years old with multiple myeloma. The CDR3 corresponds to CASSPRVRAFNEQFF. Here is the DNA: TGTGCCAGCAGCCCGCGGGTGAGGGCATTCAATGAGCAGTTCTTC. This CDR3, with the reference TRBV2 and TRBJ2-1 proteins standing in past its ends, gives the full variable domain EPEVTQTPSHQVTQMGQEVILRCVPISNHLYFYWYRQILGQKVEFLVSFYNNEISEKSEIFDDQFSVERPDGSNFTLKIRSTKLEDSAMYFCASSPRVRAFNEQFFGPGTRLTVL.